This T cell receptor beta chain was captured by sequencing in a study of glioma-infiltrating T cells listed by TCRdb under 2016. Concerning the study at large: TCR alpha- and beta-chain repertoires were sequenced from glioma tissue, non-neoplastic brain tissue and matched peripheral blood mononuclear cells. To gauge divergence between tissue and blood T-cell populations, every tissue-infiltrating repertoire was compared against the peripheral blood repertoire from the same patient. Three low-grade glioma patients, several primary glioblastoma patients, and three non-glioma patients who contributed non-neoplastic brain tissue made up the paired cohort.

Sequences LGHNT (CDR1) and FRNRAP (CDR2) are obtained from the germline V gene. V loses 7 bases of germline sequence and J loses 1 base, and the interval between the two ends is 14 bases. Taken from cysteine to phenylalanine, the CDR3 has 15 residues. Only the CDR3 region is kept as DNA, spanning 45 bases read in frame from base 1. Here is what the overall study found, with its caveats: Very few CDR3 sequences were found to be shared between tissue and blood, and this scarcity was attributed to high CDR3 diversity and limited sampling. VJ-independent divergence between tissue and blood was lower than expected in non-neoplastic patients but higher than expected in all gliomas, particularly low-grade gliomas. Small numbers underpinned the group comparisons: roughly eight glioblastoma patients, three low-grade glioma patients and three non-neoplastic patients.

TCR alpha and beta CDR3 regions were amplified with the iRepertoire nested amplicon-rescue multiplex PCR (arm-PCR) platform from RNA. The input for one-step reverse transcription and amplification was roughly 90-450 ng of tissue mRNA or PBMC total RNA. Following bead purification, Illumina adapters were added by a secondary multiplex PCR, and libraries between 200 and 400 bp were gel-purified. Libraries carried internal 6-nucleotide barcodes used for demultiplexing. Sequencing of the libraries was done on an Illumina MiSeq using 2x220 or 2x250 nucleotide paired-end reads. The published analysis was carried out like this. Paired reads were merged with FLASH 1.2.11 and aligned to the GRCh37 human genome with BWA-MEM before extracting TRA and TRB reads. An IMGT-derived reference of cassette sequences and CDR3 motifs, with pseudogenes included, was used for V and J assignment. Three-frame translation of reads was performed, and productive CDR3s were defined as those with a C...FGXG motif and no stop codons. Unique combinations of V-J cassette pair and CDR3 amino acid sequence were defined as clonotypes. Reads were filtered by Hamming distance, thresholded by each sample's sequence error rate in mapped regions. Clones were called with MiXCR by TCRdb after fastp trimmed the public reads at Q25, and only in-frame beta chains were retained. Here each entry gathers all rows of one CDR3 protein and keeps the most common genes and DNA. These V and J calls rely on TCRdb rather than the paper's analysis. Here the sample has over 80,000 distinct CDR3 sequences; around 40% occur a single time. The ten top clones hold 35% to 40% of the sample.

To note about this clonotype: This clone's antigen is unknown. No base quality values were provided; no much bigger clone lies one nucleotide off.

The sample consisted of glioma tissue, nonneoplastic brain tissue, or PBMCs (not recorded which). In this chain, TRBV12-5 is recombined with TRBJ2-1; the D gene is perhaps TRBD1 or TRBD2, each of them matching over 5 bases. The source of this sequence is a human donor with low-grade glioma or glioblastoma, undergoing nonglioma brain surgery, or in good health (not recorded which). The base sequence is TGTGCTAGTGCCCTCCGGGACCCATCCTACAATGAGCAGTTCTTC. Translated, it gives CASALRDPSYNEQFF.